Listed here are 11 T cell receptor beta chains from one sample, sequenced in a study of cytomegalovirus exposure and HLA in healthy donors. Amplification used 60 Vbeta primers and 13 Jbeta primers. Profiling relied on immunoSEQ multiplex PCR, and the TCRdb table lists in-frame clones only, not all of them. The sample includes over 200,000 clones, 75% to 85% seen only once; the top ten take less than 3.5%. Sequencing was done on a sample of PBMCs. All receptors come from a woman aged 60-75 years in good health and CMV-seropositive.

Concerning this clone itself: One junction end does not reproduce the germline sequence, and a read error may be involved. The chain has TRBV7-2 and TRBJ2-1; perhaps TRBD2 as D (5 bases). The CDR3 has 14 residues. The germline V gene encodes CDR1 SGHTA and CDR2 FQGNSA. The CDR3 is CASSLALKADSPIF. CDR3 nucleotides: TGTGCCAGCAGCTTAGCGCTAAAAGCGGACTCCCCGATCTTC.

The chain uses TRBV28 and TRBJ1-4; D remains unclear. V lost 3 bases and J 0 bases, leaving 5 bases between the germline ends. CDR3 length equals 14 residues. Germline CDR1 MDHEN, CDR2 SYDVKM. The CDR3 is CASSFYATNEKLFF. As DNA, the CDR3 is TGTGCCAGCAGTTTTTATGCAACTAATGAAAAACTGTTTTTT.

The rearrangement joins TRBV5-1 to TRBJ2-3, with a tentative D call TRBD2 (5 bases). This CDR3 spans 15 amino acids. V was shortened by 5 bases and J by 0 bases, with 13 bases between the two germline ends. Germline CDR1 reads SGHRS; CDR2 reads YFSETQ. CDR3 sequence (DNA): TGCGCCAGCAGTTTCCGAACGGGGAGCACAGATACGCAGTATTTT. It codes for CASSFRTGSTDTQYF.

The J gene is TRBJ2-5, the V gene TRBV30; TRBD1 matches at 10 bases. The CDR3 spans 16 residues. Trimming took 0 bases from V and 5 from J; bases not matched to a gene: 9. Germline V CDR1 and CDR2: GTSNPN, SVGIG (reference sequence). The CDR3 here is CAWSVIETGGAETQYF. CDR3 sequence (DNA): TGTGCCTGGAGTGTAATCGAGACAGGGGGCGCGGAGACCCAGTACTTC.

This clone was detected only a few times. The genes are TRBV11-2 and TRBJ2-1, with D tentatively TRBD2 (5 bases). The CDR3 totals 12 residues. Trimming stripped 0 bases from V and 8 bases from J, with 5 bases between. From germline, CDR1 is SGHAT and CDR2 FQNNGV. CDR3 sequence reads: CASSLEGDEQFF. In nucleotides, the CDR3 is TGTGCCAGCAGCTTAGAGGGAGATGAGCAGTTCTTC.

The chain uses TRBV5-5 and TRBJ1-6, with 8 bases identical to TRBD1. Germline CDR1 is SGHKS and CDR2 is YYEKEE (reference sequence). Germline trimming cut 0 bases from V and 10 bases from J; bases unmatched to any gene: 6. The CDR3 consists of 15 residues. This CDR3 is CASSLGTGLESPLHF. CDR3 in DNA: TGTGCCAGCAGCTTGGGGACAGGGTTAGAGTCACCCCTCCACTTT.

This chain connects TRBV18 to TRBJ2-5; 7 bases match TRBD1. The CDR3 length is 14 residues. CDR1 and CDR2 (germline): KGHSH, LQKENI. The junction had 3 bases not matched to a gene; V was cut back by 4 bases and J by 1 base. This chain's CDR3 is CASSQGAAQETQYF. CDR3 nucleotides: TGTGCCAGCTCACAGGGGGCGGCCCAAGAGACCCAGTACTTC. Together with reference TRBV18 and TRBJ2-5, the CDR3 gives the full variable domain: NAGVMQNPRHLVRRRGQEARLRCSPMKGHSHVYWYRQLPEEGLKFMVYLQKENIIDESGMPKERFSAEFPKEGPSILRIQQVVRGDSAAYFCASSQGAAQETQYFGPGTRLLVL.

The CDR3 region is CASSSPRVGQGQGYTF. CDR3 nucleotides: TGTGCCAGCAGCTCCCCCCGGGTGGGACAGGGGCAAGGCTACACCTTC. This chain uses TRBV5-6 with TRBJ1-2; 10 bases line up with TRBD1. Germline lookup yields CDR1 SGHDT and CDR2 YYEEEE. This CDR3 is 16 amino acids long. The junction had 13 bases not matched to a gene; V was cut back by 3 bases and J by 8 bases.

The chain joins TRBV5-4 to TRBJ1-5; no reliable D call. CDR1 is SGHNT and CDR2 is YYREEE in the germline V gene (reference sequence). The CDR3 extends over 13 amino acids. Trimming removed 3 bases at V and 5 bases at J, with 9 bases between. Written as DNA, the CDR3 is TGTGCCAGCAGCTCCAACAGAGATCAGCCCCAGCATTTT. It codes for CASSSNRDQPQHF.

The chain couples TRBV5-1 to TRBJ2-4; D not certain. The CDR3 has 14 amino acids. Germline V gene lookup returns CDR1 SGHRS and CDR2 YFSETQ. V was trimmed by 5 bases and J by 0 bases, leaving 9 bases between them. In nucleotides, the CDR3 is TGCGCCAGCAGTCCCACAATAGCCAAAAACATTCAGTACTTC. As protein: CASSPTIAKNIQYF. The entire variable domain, with the rest obtained from reference TRBV5-1 and TRBJ2-4, is as follows: KAGVTQTPRYLIKTRGQQVTLSCSPISGHRSVSWYQQTPGQGLQFLFEYFSETQRNKGNFPGRFSGRQFSNSRSEMNVSTLELGDSALYLCASSPTIAKNIQYFGAGTRLSVL.

This chain links TRBV2 with TRBJ1-4; D ambiguous. The CDR3 runs to 14 residues. Trimming took 2 bases from V and 0 from J, leaving 4 bases between them. Germline V lookup: CDR1 SNHLY, CDR2 FYNNEI. CDR3 loop: CASSERATNEKLFF. In nucleotides, the CDR3 is TGTGCCAGCAGTGAACGCGCAACTAATGAAAAACTGTTTTTT.